This T cell receptor (beta chain) was captured by sequencing in a study of cytomegalovirus exposure and HLA in healthy donors. Study-wide results and limits: In an earlier analysis, most TCR beta V segments were productive about 87% or about 30% of the time. Some highly shared sequence variants likely arose as a pipeline artifact. Listed as cytomegalovirus-associated were roughly 180 TCR beta chains.

Notes on this clone: Antigen: not known.

With 60 Vbeta and 13 Jbeta primers, the PCR was carried out. The data were produced by immunoSEQ multiplex PCR, yet TCRdb's version contains in-frame clones alone and is incomplete. The sample has 90,000 to 150,000 clones; 50% to 65% are singletons. This CDR3 contains 10 residues. In germline, CDR1 is SGHKS, CDR2 YYEKEE (reference sequence). Trimming stripped 6 bases from V and 4 bases from J, with 5 bases between. The clonotype was recovered from a middle-aged man in good health and CMV-seropositive. Input material: PBMCs. This chain links TRBV5-5 with TRBJ2-7, with D perhaps TRBD2 (5 bases). The CDR3 coding sequence is TGTGCCAGCACGGGGTACGAGCAGTACTTC. Its protein is CASTGYEQYF.